The 23 T cell receptor beta chains presented below share a single source sample, sequenced in a study of T-cell memory formation after mild COVID-19. TCRdb ran MiXCR on the 5' RACE reads and lists one entry per CDR3 protein. The sample has 50,000 or so distinct CDR3 sequences, around 30% seen once. What was sequenced was PBMCs or a T cell subset sorted from them (not recorded which). The source of these receptors is a man in his late teens or twenties who had mild COVID-19 (a few samples of this study predate the infection). Cell type and time point are not known.

The rearrangement links TRBV9 to TRBJ2-1; 8 bases match TRBD2. Looked up from germline, CDR1 is SGDLS and CDR2 is YYNGEE. This CDR3 spans 15 amino acids. J was trimmed by 8 bases and V by 4 bases; bases with no gene match: 11. The CDR3 nucleotides are TGTGCCAGCAGCCCCCGGGGGGGGCTGGGCTATGAGCAGTTCTTC. Amino acid sequence: CASSPRGGLGYEQFF.

This clonotype was recorded a few times. V is TRBV4-1 and J is TRBJ2-3; D gene uncertain. V dropped 3 bases and J dropped 12 bases, with 10 bases sitting between them. This CDR3 is 11 amino acids long. Germline-derived CDR1 and CDR2 are MGHRA and YSYEKL. CDR3 sequence: CASSHPGPQYF. CDR3 sequence (DNA): TGCGCCAGCAGCCATCCCGGCCCTCAGTATTTT.

This clonotype was detected a few times. This chain joins TRBV6-5 and TRBJ1-1; TRBD1 matches at 8 bases. The germline gives CDR1 MNHEY, CDR2 SVGAGI. V shed 4 bases, J shed 6 bases, and the junction held 7 bases outside the gene matches. There are 14 residues in the CDR3. CDR3 DNA sequence: TGTGCCAGCAGTTTTCAGGGGGCTGGTGCTGAAGCTTTCTTT. Translating it yields CASSFQGAGAEAFF.

The chain uses TRBV4-1 and TRBJ2-3; 8 nucleotides line up with TRBD2. The germline CDR1 and CDR2 sequences are MGHRA and YSYEKL. V lost 4 bases, J lost 1 base, and 1 base stayed unmatched. The CDR3 spans 14 residues. Written as DNA, the CDR3 is TGCGCCAGCAGCCCGACTAGCGGCACAGATACGCAGTATTTT. The encoded protein is CASSPTSGTDTQYF.

This chain links TRBV4-3 with TRBJ2-3; D is possibly TRBD2 (6 bases). V gave up 0 bases and J gave up 2 bases, with 9 bases separating them. The germline gives CDR1 LGHNA, CDR2 YSLEER. This CDR3 comprises 15 residues. CDR3 residues: CASSQDPGVTDTQYF. The CDR3 bases are TGCGCCAGCAGCCAAGATCCGGGGGTCACAGATACGCAGTATTTT.

The chain couples TRBV10-3 to TRBJ2-7, with 9 bases that match TRBD1. There are 15 residues in the CDR3. The J segment lost 4 bases and the V segment lost 4 bases, leaving 8 bases of the junction unmatched. Germline V lookup: CDR1 ENHRY, CDR2 SYGVKD. CDR3 DNA: TGTGCCATCAGTGTCGGGACAGGGTGGATATACGAGCAGTACTTC. Protein product: CAISVGTGWIYEQYF.

The rearrangement joins TRBV18 to TRBJ2-2, with TRBD2 as a possible D gene (6 bases). This CDR3 region has 17 residues. V was pared by 0 bases and J by 5 bases, with 16 bases between. The V gene's germline CDR1 is KGHSH and CDR2 LQKENI. The CDR3 DNA sequence: TGTGCCAGCTCACCACCGAGGGCGGGGATAACGACCGGGGAGCTGTTTTTT. This translates into CASSPPRAGITTGELFF.

The chain uses TRBV10-3 and TRBJ2-5; 11 bases map to TRBD1. This CDR3 comprises 14 residues. J gave up 5 bases and V 3 bases, and 2 bases lay outside the gene matches. Germline V CDR1 and CDR2: ENHRY, SYGVKD. CDR3 nucleotides: TGTGCCATCAGTGAATGGGACAGGGGGGAGACCCAGTACTTC. The encoded protein is CAISEWDRGETQYF.

In DNA, the CDR3 is TGCGCCAGCAGCCAACCCCTGAGGTTGGGGGAGGCCGGGGAGCTGTTTTTT. Its translation: CASSQPLRLGEAGELFF. This rearrangement joins TRBV4-3 to TRBJ2-2, with TRBD2 as a possible D gene (6 bases). The germline gives CDR1 LGHNA, CDR2 YSLEER. The CDR3 is 17 residues long. Trimming removed 2 bases from V and 6 bases from J, with 19 bases in between.

V is TRBV12-3 or TRBV12-4 and J is TRBJ1-2, with 7 positions matching TRBD1. The V gene end was trimmed by 6 bases and the J gene end by 4 bases; junction bases not matched to a gene: 8. The CDR3 has 14 residues. The chain's CDR3 is CASRPGQLVYGYTF. CDR3 coding DNA: TGTGCCAGCAGACCGGGACAGCTGGTCTATGGCTACACCTTC.

The V and J genes are TRBV6-6 and TRBJ1-1, with a possible D match to TRBD1 (5 bases). CDR3 size: 13 residues. Germline-derived CDR1 and CDR2 are MNHNY and SVGAGI (reference sequence). The V end was cut by 6 bases, the J end by 1 base, with 9 bases between. The CDR3 nucleotides are TGTGCCAGCAGCCAAGACAGGAACACTGAAGCTTTCTTT. Translated: CASSQDRNTEAFF.

This chain links TRBV5-5 with TRBJ2-1; 10 bases line up with TRBD2. CDR3 size: 17 residues. Germline assignment: CDR1 SGHKS and CDR2 YYEKEE (reference sequence). V trimming: 0 bases; J trimming: 7 bases; junction bases outside the gene matches: 10. The CDR3 nucleotides read TGTGCCAGCAGCTTGGGACTAGCGGGTGGGGGGGAGAATGAGCAGTTCTTC. This encodes CASSLGLAGGGENEQFF.

The chain is built from TRBV7-9 and TRBJ2-3; D is unclear. Trimming took 3 bases from V and 1 from J, leaving 8 bases between them. Looked up from germline, CDR1 is SEHNR and CDR2 is FQNEAQ (reference sequence). The CDR3 length is 14 residues. Written as DNA, the CDR3 is TGTGCCAGCAGCTTGGAAGATGGCACAGATACGCAGTATTTT. Translation: CASSLEDGTDTQYF.

The chain joins TRBV7-9 to TRBJ2-2; D is unclear. CDR3 length equals 12 residues. Trimming took 5 bases from V and 7 from J, leaving 8 bases between them. Germline lookup yields CDR1 SEHNR and CDR2 FQNEAQ (reference sequence). CDR3 sequence reads: CASSSSYGELFF. The CDR3, as DNA: TGTGCCAGCAGCAGTAGCTACGGGGAGCTGTTTTTT.

This clonotype was observed many times. This chain uses TRBV7-9 with TRBJ2-3; 8 positions match TRBD2. With 0 bases clipped from V and 5 bases from J, the junction kept 7 bases outside the gene matches. CDR1 and CDR2 (germline): SEHNR, FQNEAQ (reference sequence). The CDR3 covers 16 residues. The CDR3 region has the DNA TGTGCCAGCAGCTTAGCGGGACGGGGGGGCCAAGATACGCAGTATTTT. Translation: CASSLAGRGGQDTQYF.

The chain employs TRBV7-6 and TRBJ1-3; D is undetermined. Looked up from germline, CDR1 is SGHVS and CDR2 is FNYEAQ. V was clipped by 1 base and J by 0 bases, with 7 bases between them. This CDR3 is built from 15 residues. CDR3 sequence: CASSLGSRSGNTIYF. The CDR3 coding sequence is TGTGCCAGCAGCTTAGGATCCCGCTCTGGAAACACCATATATTTT. The variable domain in full, with the rest retrieved from reference TRBV7-6 and TRBJ1-3, is GAGVSQSPRYKVTKRGQDVALRCDPISGHVSLYWYRQALGQGPEFLTYFNYEAQQDKSGLPNDRFSAERPEGSISTLTIQRTEQRDSAMYRCASSLGSRSGNTIYFGEGSWLTVV.

This chain connects TRBV29-1 to TRBJ2-3; D call uncertain. Trimming pared 6 bases from V and 8 bases from J, leaving 3 bases between. CDR3 size: 8 residues. Germline CDR1 SQVTM, CDR2 ANQGSEA. The DNA for the CDR3 is TGCAGCGTGGGTACGCAGTATTTT. Translation gives CSVGTQYF.

This clonotype was seen many times. V gene TRBV7-6 combines with J gene TRBJ2-5, with 8 bases that match TRBD1. This CDR3 is built from 16 residues. Germline CDR1 SGHVS, CDR2 FNYEAQ. The V gene end was trimmed by 1 base and the J gene end by 2 bases; junction bases not matched to a gene: 6. CDR3 coding DNA: TGTGCCAGCAGCTTAGGGGGGACAGGCCTACAAGAGACCCAGTACTTC. Its translation is CASSLGGTGLQETQYF.

This chain joins TRBV29-1 and TRBJ2-7, with 8 bases identical to TRBD1. CDR1 and CDR2 (germline): SQVTM, ANQGSEA. V was pared by 6 bases and J by 2 bases, with 6 bases of the junction left unmatched. This CDR3 has 13 amino acids. DNA for the CDR3: TGCAGCGTGAGCGGACAGGGACCCTACGAGCAGTACTTC. As protein: CSVSGQGPYEQYF.

The CDR3 DNA sequence: TGTGCCAGCAGTTCTTACAACGGGGACACCTACGAGCAGTACTTC. This codes for CASSSYNGDTYEQYF. The chain links TRBV27 to TRBJ2-7; D possibly corresponds to TRBD1 (6 bases). Trimming took 4 bases from V and 2 from J, leaving 15 bases between them. This CDR3 comprises 15 residues. CDR1 and CDR2 (germline): MNHEY, SMNVEV (reference sequence).

This clonotype was found a few times. The CDR3 protein is CASSAYYEQYF. The CDR3 bases are TGTGCCAGCAGCGCCTACTACGAGCAGTACTTC. The J gene is TRBJ2-7, the V gene TRBV9; D call uncertain. This CDR3 has 11 amino acids. CDR1 and CDR2 (germline): SGDLS, YYNGEE. The V gene lost 3 bases and the J gene lost 3 bases, with 4 bases spanning the gap.

This clonotype has a handful of counts. The chain carries TRBV6-2 or TRBV6-3 and TRBJ1-5, with D hard to call. Trimming shortened V by 6 bases and J by 0 bases, and 12 bases separated the two germline ends. This CDR3 has 15 amino acids. Germline CDR1 reads MNHEY; CDR2 reads SVGEGT. CDR3 sequence: CASRPGRLSNQPQHF. The CDR3 bases are TGTGCCAGCAGACCTGGACGGCTTAGCAATCAGCCCCAGCATTTT.

This clonotype was counted between two and nine times. The chain employs TRBV5-6 and TRBJ2-5, with 7 bases matching TRBD2. Per germline, CDR1 SGHDT and CDR2 YYEEEE. Trimming at V came to 4 bases and at J to 4 bases, leaving 16 bases not matched to a gene. The CDR3 is 17 amino acids. CDR3 DNA sequence: TGTGCCAGCAGCCGAAATTTGGCAGCGGGGCTTCGAGAGACCCAGTACTTC. Encoded protein: CASSRNLAAGLRETQYF.